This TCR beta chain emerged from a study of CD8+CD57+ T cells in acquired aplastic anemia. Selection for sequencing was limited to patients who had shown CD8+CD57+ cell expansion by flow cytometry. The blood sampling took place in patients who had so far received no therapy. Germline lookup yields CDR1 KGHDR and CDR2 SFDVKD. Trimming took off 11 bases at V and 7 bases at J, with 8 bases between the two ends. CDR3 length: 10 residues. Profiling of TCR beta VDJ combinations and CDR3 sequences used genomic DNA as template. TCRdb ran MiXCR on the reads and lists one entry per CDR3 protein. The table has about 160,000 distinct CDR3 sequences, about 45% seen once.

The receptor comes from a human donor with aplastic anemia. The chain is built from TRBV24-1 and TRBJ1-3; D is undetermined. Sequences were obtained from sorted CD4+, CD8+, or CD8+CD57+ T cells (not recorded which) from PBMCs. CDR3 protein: CAKRWNTIYF. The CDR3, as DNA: TGTGCCAAACGTTGGAACACCATATATTTT.